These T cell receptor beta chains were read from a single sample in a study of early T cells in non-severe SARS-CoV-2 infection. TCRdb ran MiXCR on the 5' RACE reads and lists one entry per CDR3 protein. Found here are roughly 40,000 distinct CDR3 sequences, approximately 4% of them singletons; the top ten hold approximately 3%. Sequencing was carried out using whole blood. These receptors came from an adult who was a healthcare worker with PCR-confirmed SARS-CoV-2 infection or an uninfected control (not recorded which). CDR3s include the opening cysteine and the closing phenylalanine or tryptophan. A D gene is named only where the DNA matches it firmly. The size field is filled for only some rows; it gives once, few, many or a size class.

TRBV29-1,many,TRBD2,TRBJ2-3,TGCAGCGTTGAAGGGGCTAGCGGGGTAGCAGATACGCAGTATTTT,CSVEGASGVADTQYF
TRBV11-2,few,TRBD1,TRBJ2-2,TGTGCCAGTACTTCTCAGGGGGTCATCACCGGGGAGCTGTTTTTT,CASTSQGVITGELFF
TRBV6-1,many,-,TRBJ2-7,TGTGCCAGCAGTGAGCCTTCACAGGGAGGGGTCTCCTACGAGCAGTACTTC,CASSEPSQGGVSYEQYF
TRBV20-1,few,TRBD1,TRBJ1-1,TGCAGTGCTAGAGATGCCCAGGGGGTGGACACTGAAGCTTTCTTT,CSARDAQGVDTEAFF
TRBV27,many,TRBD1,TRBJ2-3,TGTGCCAGCAGTCCGCGCAGGGGGCCTAGCACAGATACGCAGTATTTT,CASSPRRGPSTDTQYF
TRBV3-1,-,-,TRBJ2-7,TGTGCCAGCAGCCAAGAGGGCAAATACGAGCAGTACTTC,CASSQEGKYEQYF
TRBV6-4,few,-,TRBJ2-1,TGTGCCAGCAGTGACGGGGGTGAGCAGTTCTTC,CASSDGGEQFF
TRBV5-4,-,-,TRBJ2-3,TGTGCCAGCAGCGGGGGGGCCGAAGTGACAGATACGCAGTATTTT,CASSGGAEVTDTQYF
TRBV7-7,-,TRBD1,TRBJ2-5,TGTGCTAGCAGCCAGGGGACAGGGGGAGCCAAAGAGACCCAGTACTTC,CASSQGTGGAKETQYF
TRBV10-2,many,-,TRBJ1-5,TGCGCCAGCAACTCGGGGGTGAGCAATCAGCCCCAGCATTTT,CASNSGVSNQPQHF
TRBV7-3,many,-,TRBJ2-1,TGTGCCAGCAGCTTAACGGGGGATTTTTACAATGAGCAGTTCTTC,CASSLTGDFYNEQFF
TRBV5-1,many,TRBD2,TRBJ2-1,TGCGCCAGCAGCTTCGGACTGCGGGGGAGCTCCTACAATGAGCAGTTCTTC,CASSFGLRGSSYNEQFF
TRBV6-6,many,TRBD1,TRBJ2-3,TGTGCCAGCAGTTCACGACAGGGAGCCGGGACCACAGATACGCAGTATTTT,CASSSRQGAGTTDTQYF
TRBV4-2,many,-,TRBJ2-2,TGTGCCAGCAGCCAAGACCCATGGGGTGTTGCGGGGAACACCGGGGAGCTGTTTTTT,CASSQDPWGVAGNTGELFF
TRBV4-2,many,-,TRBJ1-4,TGTGCCAGCAGCCAAGATTTGGGGGCGGAGGGTGAAAAACTGTTTTTT,CASSQDLGAEGEKLFF